Each of the 16 T cell receptor beta chains below was sequenced from the same sample in a study of T cell repertoires in cytomegalovirus infection. Each CDR3 protein is one row after TCRdb ran MiXCR on the reads. The sample contains about 920,000 distinct CDR3 sequences, around 32% of which appear only once. Antigens for these TCRs are unknown. The material was cultured CD8+ T cells from PBMCs, obtained from culture after CMV antigen stimulation. These receptors all come from a human donor in good health (CMV status not recorded). Some clones in this sample may be carry-over from other donors' samples.

This clonotype was seen more than once but under ten times. The chain couples TRBV19 to TRBJ1-4, with D perhaps matching TRBD1 (6 bases). Germline CDR1 LNHDA, CDR2 SQIVND (reference sequence). Deletions cut 7 bases from V and 2 bases from J, with 17 bases between. The CDR3 has 16 amino acids. In DNA, the CDR3 is TGTGCCAGTACCGAAAGGCGGACAGCGACTAATGAAAAACTGTTTTTT. It specifies CASTERRTATNEKLFF.

The rearrangement uses TRBV13 and TRBJ2-1; D not resolved. V dropped 5 bases and J dropped 9 bases, with 14 bases sitting between them. The CDR3 length is 13 residues. The germline V gene encodes CDR1 PRHDT and CDR2 FYEKMQ (reference sequence). CDR3 region: CASSLSSLVEQFF. CDR3 DNA: TGTGCCAGCAGCCTTTCCTCCTTAGTTGAGCAGTTCTTC.

This clonotype was seen only once. The rearrangement uses TRBV6-1 and TRBJ1-1; a possible D gene is TRBD1 (6 bases). The CDR3 spans 12 residues. Trimming removed 1 base from V and 8 bases from J, with 8 bases in between. Germline V gene lookup returns CDR1 MNHNS and CDR2 SASEGT. This CDR3 reads CASSEGRGEAFF. CDR3 nucleotide sequence: TGTGCCAGCAGTGAAGGTAGGGGGGAAGCTTTCTTT.

This clonotype appeared a few times. V and J are TRBV7-3 and TRBJ1-2, with D unclear. The germline V gene encodes CDR1 SGHTA and CDR2 FQGTGA. CDR3 length equals 11 residues. Trimming removed 8 bases at V and 2 bases at J, with 6 bases between. CDR3 sequence: CASGVNYGYTF. Here the CDR3 DNA reads TGTGCCAGCGGGGTGAACTATGGCTACACCTTC.

The V and J genes are TRBV29-1 and TRBJ2-1; TRBD1 matches 10 bases. The germline gives CDR1 SQVTM, CDR2 ANQGSEA. The CDR3 is 14 residues long. The V and J ends lost 2 bases and 7 bases, in that order; junction bases with no gene match: 5. The CDR3 DNA sequence: TGCAGCGTTGAAAGGCCGGGACAGGGGAATGAGCAGTTCTTC. Translating gives CSVERPGQGNEQFF.

This clonotype was seen a handful of times. The rearrangement links TRBV28 to TRBJ2-3; D may be TRBD2 (6 bases). Deletions cut 2 bases from V and 1 base from J, with 16 bases between. CDR3 length: 17 residues. In germline, CDR1 is MDHEN, CDR2 SYDVKM. The CDR3 loop is CASSLTSPGVGTDTQYF. The DNA of the CDR3 is TGTGCCAGCAGTTTAACTAGCCCCGGGGTCGGCACAGATACGCAGTATTTT. Looking up the rest from reference TRBV28 and TRBJ2-3 gives the full variable domain: DVKVTQSSRYLVKRTGEKVFLECVQDMDHENMFWYRQDPGLGLRLIYFSYDVKMKEKGDIPEGYSVSREKKERFSLILESASTNQTSMYLCASSLTSPGVGTDTQYFGPGTRLTVL.

This clonotype was detected a few times. The rearrangement uses TRBV6-5 and TRBJ2-1, with D perhaps TRBD2 (6 bases). The CDR3 is made up of 14 amino acids. Trimming took 2 bases from V and 9 from J, leaving 14 bases between them. The germline V gene has CDR1 MNHEY and CDR2 SVGAGI. The DNA of the CDR3 is TGTGCCAGCAGTTACGGCTCTTCCGGGGGTGAGCAGTTCTTC. This encodes CASSYGSSGGEQFF.

V usage is TRBV7-6 and J usage is TRBJ2-5, with 9 bases matching TRBD1. J lost 1 base, V lost 4 bases, and 10 bases had no gene match. CDR1 is SGHVS, CDR2 FNYEAQ, per germline. CDR3 length: 17 amino acids. The CDR3 is CASSSAWDRERQETQYF. In DNA form, the CDR3 reads TGTGCCAGCAGCTCCGCCTGGGACAGGGAACGCCAAGAGACCCAGTACTTC.

To note about this clonotype: It may be a read error: a sequence one base away is much more abundant. The chain has TRBV7-2 and TRBJ2-4, with a possible D match to TRBD2 (5 bases). This CDR3 region has 14 residues. The V and J ends lost 1 base and 2 bases respectively, with 6 bases between them. From germline, CDR1 is SGHTA and CDR2 FQGNSA. This CDR3 is CASSLGLTKNIQYF. The DNA of the CDR3 is TGTGCCAGCAGCTTAGGACTAACCAAAAACATTCAGTACTTC.

J is TRBJ1-5 and V is TRBV27; 7 bases are a match to TRBD1. V was clipped by 4 bases and J by 3 bases; unmatched bases: 9. CDR1 and CDR2 (germline): MNHEY, SMNVEV (reference sequence). This CDR3 contains 16 residues. The CDR3 region has the DNA TGTGCCAGCAGTTCCTGGGGCAGGGGGGCCAATCAGCCCCAGCATTTT. It yields the protein CASSSWGRGANQPQHF.

This clonotype has more than one count but fewer than ten. The rearrangement joins TRBV19 to TRBJ2-7, with 9 positions matching TRBD2. CDR3 length: 16 residues. Germline values: CDR1 LNHDA, CDR2 SQIVND (reference sequence). The V and J ends lost 3 bases and 4 bases, in that order; junction bases with no gene match: 10. CDR3 bases: TGTGCCAGTAGTATTTTGTCTAGCGGGGCTCCATACGAGCAGTACTTC. Translating gives CASSILSSGAPYEQYF.

The genes are TRBV27 and TRBJ1-1; D is uncertain. The ends were cut back, 0 bases at V and 2 bases at J, with 7 bases in the middle. Germline V gene sequence: CDR1 MNHEY, CDR2 SMNVEV (reference sequence). The CDR3 consists of 14 residues. The DNA for the CDR3 is TGTGCCAGCAGTTTATCCCCGTTTAACACTGAAGCTTTCTTT. This translates into CASSLSPFNTEAFF.

This chain connects TRBV7-9 to TRBJ2-7, with 9 bases matching TRBD2. Germline values: CDR1 SEHNR, CDR2 FQNEAQ (reference sequence). The CDR3 runs 17 residues. V gave up 4 bases and J gave up 3 bases; unmatched junction bases: 13. The CDR3 DNA reads TGTGCCAGCAGCTCCTCGGCCGGCGGGGGGGGGGACTACGAGCAGTACTTC. Translation gives CASSSSAGGGGDYEQYF. Complete variable domain (other parts from reference TRBV7-9 and TRBJ2-7): DTGVSQNPRHKITKRGQNVTFRCDPISEHNRLYWYRQTLGQGPEFLTYFQNEAQLEKSRLLSDRFSAERPKGSFSTLEIQRTEQGDSAMYLCASSSSAGGGGDYEQYFGPGTRLTVT.

This sequence joins TRBV9 and TRBJ2-7; 9 nucleotides match TRBD1. Germline V lookup: CDR1 SGDLS, CDR2 YYNGEE. CDR3 length: 14 residues. Trimming removed 3 bases from V and 6 bases from J; junction bases left unmatched: 7. The DNA of the CDR3 is TGTGCCAGCAGCGAGACGGGGACAGGGCGCGAGCAGTACTTC. It yields the protein CASSETGTGREQYF.

The chain recombines TRBV6-5 with TRBJ2-1; maybe TRBD1 (6 bases). This CDR3 contains 13 residues. The V and J ends lost 5 bases and 8 bases respectively, with 13 bases between them. The germline V gene encodes CDR1 MNHEY and CDR2 SVGAGI. This chain's CDR3 is CASSPTGSHEQFF. CDR3 bases: TGTGCCAGCAGTCCTACAGGGAGCCATGAGCAGTTCTTC.

The chain combines TRBV6-1 with TRBJ1-3; TRBD1 is a possible D gene (5 bases). The CDR3 has 16 residues. Between the trimmed V and J ends, which lost 5 bases and 2 bases, there was a span of 16 bases. Per the germline V gene, CDR1 is MNHNS and CDR2 is SASEGT. The CDR3 nucleotides are TGTGCCAGCAGTTACACTCCGGGGGAAGCTGGAAACACCATATATTTT. This gives the protein CASSYTPGEAGNTIYF.